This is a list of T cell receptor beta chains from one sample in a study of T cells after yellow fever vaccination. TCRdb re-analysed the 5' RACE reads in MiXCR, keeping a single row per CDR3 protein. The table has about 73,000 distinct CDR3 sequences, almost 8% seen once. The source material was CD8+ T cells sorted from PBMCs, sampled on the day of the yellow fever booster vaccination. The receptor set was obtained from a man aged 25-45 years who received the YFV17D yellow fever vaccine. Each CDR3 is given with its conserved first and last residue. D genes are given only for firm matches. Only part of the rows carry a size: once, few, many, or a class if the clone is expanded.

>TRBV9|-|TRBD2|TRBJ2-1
CASSPSGNNEQFF
TGTGCCAGCAGCCCGAGCGGGAACAATGAGCAGTTCTTC
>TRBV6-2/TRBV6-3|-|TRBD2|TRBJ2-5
CASSYPSQIDLAGVKETQYF
TGTGCCAGCAGTTACCCGAGCCAAATAGATCTAGCGGGAGTAAAAGAGACCCAGTACTTC
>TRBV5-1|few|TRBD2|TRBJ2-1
CASSWTSGANNEQFF
TGCGCCAGCAGCTGGACTAGCGGGGCGAACAATGAGCAGTTCTTC
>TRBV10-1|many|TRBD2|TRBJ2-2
CASSDIGVSGSTGELFF
TGCGCCAGCAGTGATATAGGGGTTAGCGGGAGCACCGGGGAGCTGTTTTTT
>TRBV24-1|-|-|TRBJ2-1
CATSPGYNEQFF
TGTGCCACCTCACCCGGGTACAATGAGCAGTTCTTC
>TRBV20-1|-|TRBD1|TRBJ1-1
CSAMTGLNTEAFF
TGCAGTGCCATGACAGGGCTGAACACTGAAGCTTTCTTT
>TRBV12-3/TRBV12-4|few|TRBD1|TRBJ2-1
CASGTGLYNEQFF
TGTGCCAGCGGGACAGGGCTGTACAATGAGCAGTTCTTC
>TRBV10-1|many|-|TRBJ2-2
CASSESNGGELFF
TGCGCCAGCAGTGAGTCGAATGGCGGGGAGCTGTTTTTT
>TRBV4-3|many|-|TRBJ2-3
CASSQDSSSTDTQYF
TGCGCCAGCAGCCAAGATAGTTCTAGCACAGATACGCAGTATTTT
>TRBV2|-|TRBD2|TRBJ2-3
CASSGSDSGITDTQYF
TGTGCCAGCAGTGGAAGTGATAGCGGGATCACAGATACGCAGTATTTT
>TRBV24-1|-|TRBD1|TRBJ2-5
CATSVWTGDQETQYF
TGTGCCACCAGTGTTTGGACAGGGGATCAAGAGACCCAGTACTTC
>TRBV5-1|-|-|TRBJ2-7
CASSLETRGYEQYF
TGCGCCAGCAGCTTGGAGACTAGGGGATACGAGCAGTACTTC
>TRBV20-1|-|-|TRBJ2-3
CSAGSSLSTDTQYF
TGCAGTGCCGGCTCAAGCTTAAGCACAGATACGCAGTATTTT
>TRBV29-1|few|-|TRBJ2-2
CSARGTQNTGELFF
TGCAGCGCCCGAGGGACACAGAACACCGGGGAGCTGTTTTTT
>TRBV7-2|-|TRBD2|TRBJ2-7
CASSLERVSGMGYEQYF
TGTGCCAGCAGCTTAGAGCGGGTCAGCGGGATGGGCTACGAGCAGTACTTC
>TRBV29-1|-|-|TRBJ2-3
CSAMGGRTDTQYF
TGCAGCGCTATGGGGGGCCGCACAGATACGCAGTATTTT
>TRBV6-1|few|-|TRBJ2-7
CASALTGTYEQYF
TGTGCCAGTGCTTTGACAGGTACCTACGAGCAGTACTTC
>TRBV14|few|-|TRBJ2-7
CASSLLRGYEQYF
TGTGCCAGCAGCCTCCTCCGGGGCTACGAGCAGTACTTC
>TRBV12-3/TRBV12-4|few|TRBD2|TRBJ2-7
CASSHGGLADYEQYF
TGTGCCAGCAGCCACGGGGGACTAGCGGACTACGAGCAGTACTTC
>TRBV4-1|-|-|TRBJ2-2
CASSGYNANTGELFF
TGCGCCAGCAGCGGTTACAACGCGAACACCGGGGAGCTGTTTTTT
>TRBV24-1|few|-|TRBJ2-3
CATSGPQKMAGTDTQYF
TGTGCCACCAGTGGCCCGCAAAAAATGGCCGGCACAGATACGCAGTATTTT
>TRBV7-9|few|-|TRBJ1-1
CASSLGGLVAFF
TGTGCCAGCAGCTTAGGGGGCCTGGTGGCTTTCTTT
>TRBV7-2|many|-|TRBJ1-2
CASSLTGSYGYTF
TGTGCCAGCAGCTTAACAGGCTCTTATGGCTACACCTTC
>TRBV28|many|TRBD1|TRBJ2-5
CASSFVMGQGTETQYF
TGTGCCAGCAGTTTTGTTATGGGACAGGGGACAGAGACCCAGTACTTC
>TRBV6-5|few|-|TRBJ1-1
CASSYSVAGNTEAFF
TGTGCCAGCAGTTACTCGGTGGCAGGGAACACTGAAGCTTTCTTT
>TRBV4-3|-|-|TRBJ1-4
CASSQDLKGRSNEKLFF
TGCGCCAGCAGCCAAGATTTAAAGGGCCGCTCTAATGAAAAACTGTTTTTT
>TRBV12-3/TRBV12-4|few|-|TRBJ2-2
CASSLVSGELFF
TGTGCCAGCAGCCTCGTGTCCGGGGAGCTGTTTTTT
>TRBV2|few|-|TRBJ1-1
CASTGGSSAFF
TGTGCCAGTACGGGGGGGTCGAGTGCTTTCTTT
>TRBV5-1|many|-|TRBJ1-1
CASSLVSNTEAFF
TGCGCCAGCAGCTTGGTTTCGAACACTGAAGCTTTCTTT
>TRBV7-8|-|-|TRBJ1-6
CASSLELWDLGNSPLHF
TGTGCCAGCAGCTTAGAGTTGTGGGATCTGGGTAATTCACCCCTCCACTTT
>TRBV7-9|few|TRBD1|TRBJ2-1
CASSFRDRVYNEQFF
TGTGCCAGCAGCTTCAGAGACAGGGTATACAATGAGCAGTTCTTC
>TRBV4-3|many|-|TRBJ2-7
CASSVGEGHEQYF
TGCGCCAGCAGCGTAGGAGAGGGCCACGAGCAGTACTTC
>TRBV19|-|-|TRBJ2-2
CASSIGVSGELFF
TGTGCCAGTAGTATAGGCGTTTCCGGGGAGCTGTTTTTT
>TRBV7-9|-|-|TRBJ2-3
CASSLVGPYTDTQYF
TGTGCCAGCAGCTTAGTTGGCCCATACACAGATACGCAGTATTTT
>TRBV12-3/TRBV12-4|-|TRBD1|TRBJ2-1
CASSVGQNNEQFF
TGTGCCAGCAGTGTGGGACAGAACAATGAGCAGTTCTTC
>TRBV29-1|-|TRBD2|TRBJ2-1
CSVDRLAGDSNEQFF
TGCAGCGTTGACCGACTAGCGGGAGACTCCAATGAGCAGTTCTTC
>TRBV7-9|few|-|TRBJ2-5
CASMGPQLAETQYF
TGTGCCAGTATGGGACCCCAATTGGCAGAGACCCAGTACTTC
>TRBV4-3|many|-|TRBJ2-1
CASSLAGDGEQFF
TGCGCCAGCAGCCTAGCAGGGGATGGTGAGCAGTTCTTC
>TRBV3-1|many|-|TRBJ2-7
CASSQGSHPLYEQYF
TGTGCCAGCAGCCAAGGCAGCCACCCCCTCTACGAGCAGTACTTC
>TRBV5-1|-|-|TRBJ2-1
CASSLASSPGGYNEQFF
TGCGCCAGCAGCTTGGCCTCTAGCCCTGGGGGATACAATGAGCAGTTCTTC
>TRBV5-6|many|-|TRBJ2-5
CASSLDVAGSQETQYF
TGTGCCAGCAGCTTGGACGTGGCAGGATCTCAAGAGACCCAGTACTTC
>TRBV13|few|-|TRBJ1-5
CASSAGEGGGQPQHF
TGTGCCAGCAGCGCGGGGGAGGGAGGAGGTCAGCCCCAGCATTTT
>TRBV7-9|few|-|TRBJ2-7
CASSRDDPYEQYF
TGTGCCAGCAGCCGGGACGATCCCTACGAGCAGTACTTC